This T cell receptor (beta chain) was sequenced for a study of T cell responses to AZD1222 COVID-19 vaccine. Study findings and constraints: Most donors were white British, females outnumbered males, and clonal diversity was possibly underestimated. At baseline, seropositivity was found in only a handful of AZD1222 recipients.

V was pared by 1 base and J by 6 bases, with 13 bases between. The CDR3 spans 14 residues. CDR1 and CDR2 from the germline V gene are LGHDT and YNNKEL (reference sequence). The data were produced by immunoSEQ multiplex PCR, yet TCRdb's version contains in-frame clones alone and is incomplete. The sample includes 100,000 to 150,000 clones, less than 95% seen only once; the top ten take roughly 4.4%. Turning to this clone: What it binds is not known.

Sequenced here: peripheral blood, sampled on day 0 of MenACWY control vaccination. The chain carries TRBV3-1 (or the pseudogene TRBV3-2) and TRBJ2-7; a weak D match, TRBD2 (5 bases). This sequence originates from an adult in good health. The CDR3: CASSQGYVSGEQYV. The DNA of the CDR3 is TGTGCCAGCAGCCAAGGTTACGTGAGCGGCGAGCAGTACGTC.